These 23 T cell receptor beta chains were sequenced from one sample in a study of CD8 T cells in ankylosing spondylitis. TCRdb ran MiXCR on the 5' RACE reads and lists one entry per CDR3 protein. The data show 150,000 to 200,000 distinct CDR3 sequences, roughly 31% seen once. The sample was synovial fluid, either unsorted or a sorted T cell fraction (not recorded which). These receptors all stem from a male donor with ankylosing spondylitis.

This clonotype was observed at least ten times. The rearrangement uses TRBV27 and TRBJ1-6, with D hard to call. The CDR3 length is 17 residues. V shed 5 bases and J shed 2 bases, with 16 bases lying between them. Germline V gene sequence: CDR1 MNHEY, CDR2 SMNVEV (reference sequence). CDR3 residues: CASSDVWTGTYNSPLHF. The CDR3, as DNA: TGTGCCAGCAGTGATGTCTGGACGGGGACCTATAATTCACCCCTCCACTTT.

This clonotype has just a few counts. The chain carries TRBV28 and TRBJ1-5; the D is unclear. With 2 bases removed from V and 0 bases from J, the gap between germline ends came to 5 bases. CDR1 is MDHEN, CDR2 SYDVKM, per germline. The CDR3 spans 14 residues. In DNA form, the CDR3 reads TGTGCCAGCAGTTTACTGAATAGCAATCAGCCCCAGCATTTT. Its translation is CASSLLNSNQPQHF. The full variable domain, rest sourced from reference TRBV28 and TRBJ1-5, is DVKVTQSSRYLVKRTGEKVFLECVQDMDHENMFWYRQDPGLGLRLIYFSYDVKMKEKGDIPEGYSVSREKKERFSLILESASTNQTSMYLCASSLLNSNQPQHFGDGTRLSIL.

The V call is TRBV5-1, the J call TRBJ2-7, with a tentative D call TRBD1 (5 bases). Germline loops: CDR1 SGHRS, CDR2 YFSETQ. The CDR3 has 15 residues. V gave up 0 bases and J gave up 2 bases, with 12 bases separating them. The CDR3 nucleotides read TGCGCCAGCAGCTTGGAAGGGGCGAGGACCTACGAGCAGTACTTC. Protein product: CASSLEGARTYEQYF.

This clonotype has a handful of counts. This chain connects TRBV12-5 to TRBJ1-2; the D is unclear. The CDR3 consists of 13 residues. Germline V gene lookup returns CDR1 LGHNT and CDR2 FRNRAP. Trimming stripped 4 bases from V and 7 bases from J, with 13 bases between. The CDR3 reads CASGSQTSFGYTF. In nucleotides, the CDR3 is TGTGCTAGTGGTTCACAGACGTCTTTTGGCTACACCTTC.

On this clonotype itself: This likely comes from a read error, as the CDR3 has no conserved phenylalanine or tryptophan at its end. The V call is TRBV14, the J call TRBJ1-1; D call uncertain. V lost 2 bases to trimming and J lost 2 bases, with 6 bases between them. Germline V gene lookup returns CDR1 SGHDN and CDR2 FVKESK. This CDR3 has 13 residues. CDR3 region: CASSQFVNTEAFL. The DNA of the CDR3 is TGTGCCAGCAGCCAATTCGTTAACACTGAAGCTTTCTTA.

This clonotype was picked up one time. This chain joins TRBV6-1 and TRBJ2-2; TRBD1 or TRBD2 may be the D gene (7 bases each). Between the trimmed V and J ends, which lost 4 bases and 6 bases, there was a span of 18 bases. The CDR3 is 16 amino acids. The germline V gene encodes CDR1 MNHNS and CDR2 SASEGT. The CDR3 DNA reads as TGTGCCAGCAGTGTACGGACTAGTCAGGGGGCCGGGGAGCTGTTTTTT. This codes for CASSVRTSQGAGELFF.

The genes are TRBV15 and TRBJ2-1; TRBD2 matches 10 bases. J was trimmed by 6 bases and V by 2 bases; bases with no gene match: 7. There are 16 residues in the CDR3. The germline V gene encodes CDR1 LNHNV and CDR2 YYDKDF (reference sequence). The CDR3 reads CATSRSTSGAGNEQFF. CDR3 DNA: TGTGCCACCAGCAGATCTACTAGCGGGGCGGGCAATGAGCAGTTCTTC.

The chain recombines TRBV6-1 with TRBJ2-5; TRBD2 matches at 13 bases. The length of the CDR3 is 16 residues. Germline assignment: CDR1 MNHNS and CDR2 SASEGT. The junction had 9 bases not matched to a gene; V was cut back by 6 bases and J by 5 bases. Here the CDR3 reads CASRPPGLAGVETQYF. Written as DNA, the CDR3 is TGTGCCAGCAGGCCCCCCGGACTAGCGGGAGTTGAGACCCAGTACTTC.

The chain couples TRBV27 to TRBJ1-5; D gene uncertain. Trimming stripped 6 bases from V and 0 bases from J, with 12 bases between. The germline gives CDR1 MNHEY, CDR2 SMNVEV (reference sequence). The CDR3 spans 15 residues. CDR3 nucleotide sequence: TGTGCCAGCAGCCTTTTTCCTAATAGCAATCAGCCCCAGCATTTT. Protein sequence: CASSLFPNSNQPQHF.

This clonotype has more than one count but fewer than ten. The chain recombines TRBV9 with TRBJ2-5; no clear D. Germline V CDR1 and CDR2: SGDLS, YYNGEE. The CDR3 has 14 residues. The germline V and J ends were trimmed by 3 bases and 5 bases, with 14 bases remaining between them. The CDR3 nucleotides read TGTGCCAGCAGCGAAGTAGGCAGCAAGGAGACCCAGTACTTC. Protein: CASSEVGSKETQYF.

V and J are TRBV11-1 and TRBJ2-3; tentative D call: TRBD1 (6 bases). This CDR3 contains 16 residues. The V and J ends lost 5 bases and 1 base respectively, with 16 bases between them. The germline CDR1 and CDR2 sequences are SGHAT and FQDESV (reference sequence). CDR3 nucleotides: TGTGCCAGCAGCCTACTGGCGTCAGGGGGCACAGATACGCAGTATTTT. It specifies CASSLLASGGTDTQYF.

The chain carries TRBV2 and TRBJ1-5, with a weak D call TRBD1 (5 bases). V lost 8 bases, J lost 2 bases, and 16 bases lay in between. Germline CDR1 reads SNHLY; CDR2 reads FYNNEI. This CDR3 has 15 residues. CDR3: CASGTGLLGNQPQHF. DNA of the CDR3: TGTGCCAGCGGGACGGGGTTGTTAGGCAATCAGCCCCAGCATTTT.

The table lists this clonotype with a few counts. The chain joins TRBV29-1 to TRBJ2-1; D tentatively reads TRBD1 or TRBD2 (6 bases each). The CDR3 has 19 residues. Germline values: CDR1 SQVTM, CDR2 ANQGSEA. Trimming took 0 bases from V and 3 from J, leaving 24 bases between them. The CDR3 sequence: CSVEERPGASPRGYNEQFF. CDR3 DNA sequence: TGCAGCGTTGAAGAGCGCCCGGGGGCTAGCCCAAGGGGCTACAATGAGCAGTTCTTC.

This clonotype was seen many times. The CDR3 DNA reads as TGTGCCAGCAGCCAAGGTGGGGCCGAGGAGACCCAGTACTTC. This gives the protein CASSQGGAEETQYF. The chain employs TRBV4-2 and TRBJ2-5; TRBD1 might be the D (5 bases). Trimming took off 1 base at V and 5 bases at J, with 11 bases between the two ends. The CDR3 consists of 14 residues. The germline V gene encodes CDR1 LGHNA and CDR2 YNFKEQ.

The sample holds a few counts of this clonotype. V and J are TRBV10-3 and TRBJ2-1; D call uncertain. Germline lookup yields CDR1 ENHRY and CDR2 SYGVKD. Trimming shortened V by 4 bases and J by 6 bases, and 4 bases separated the two germline ends. This CDR3 is built from 11 residues. This chain's CDR3 is CAISGANEQFF. The CDR3 DNA is TGTGCCATCAGTGGTGCCAATGAGCAGTTCTTC.

This clonotype has a handful of counts. The chain has TRBV15 and TRBJ2-2, with a weak D call TRBD2 (6 bases). V was shortened by 3 bases and J by 6 bases, with 17 bases between the two germline ends. This CDR3 has 16 amino acids. The germline CDR1 and CDR2 sequences are LNHNV and YYDKDF (reference sequence). As DNA, the CDR3 is TGTGCCACCAGCAGCCCCGCGGGGAGAACGGCCGGGGAGCTGTTTTTT. Translated: CATSSPAGRTAGELFF.

This clonotype was detected a few times. This chain connects TRBV12-3 or TRBV12-4 to TRBJ2-5, with D possibly being TRBD1 or TRBD2 (6 bases each). This CDR3 comprises 14 residues. Trimming took 4 bases from V and 4 from J, leaving 13 bases between them. The CDR3 nucleotides read TGTGCCAGCAGTTCCTCGAGGGGGGTAGAGACCCAGTACTTC. Translating gives CASSSSRGVETQYF.

This clonotype showed up many times. The CDR3 region has the DNA TGCGCCAGCAGCCGAACTAGCGGGAGCGGAAGTGAGCAGTTCTTC. It specifies CASSRTSGSGSEQFF. The chain employs TRBV4-3 and TRBJ2-1; TRBD2 matches at 11 bases. Per the germline V gene, CDR1 is LGHNA and CDR2 is YSLEER. This CDR3 comprises 15 residues. The V and J ends lost 4 bases and 9 bases, in that order; junction bases with no gene match: 8.

This clonotype was counted only a few times. The rearrangement joins TRBV3-1 to TRBJ1-1, with 10 positions matching TRBD1. The length of the CDR3 is 17 residues. J lost 3 bases, V lost 4 bases, and 11 bases had no gene match. Germline CDR1 LGHDT, CDR2 YNNKEL (reference sequence). The CDR3 sequence: CASSPRDRGKGDTEAFF. CDR3 sequence (DNA): TGTGCCAGCAGCCCCCGGGACAGGGGTAAGGGGGACACTGAAGCTTTCTTT.

This clonotype was recorded a few times. The rearrangement uses TRBV13 and TRBJ2-1, with D maybe TRBD1 (7 bases). Germline loops: CDR1 PRHDT, CDR2 FYEKMQ (reference sequence). Trimming removed 1 base at V and 7 bases at J, with 17 bases between. The CDR3 has 16 residues. The CDR3 here is CASSLAGPGGGNEQFF. CDR3 nucleotides: TGTGCCAGCAGCTTAGCTGGGCCAGGGGGAGGTAATGAGCAGTTCTTC.

The rearrangement joins TRBV5-6 to TRBJ1-1; 7 nucleotides match TRBD1. The germline CDR1 and CDR2 sequences are SGHDT and YYEEEE. The CDR3 extends over 15 amino acids. V shed 3 bases, J shed 0 bases, and the junction held 5 bases outside the gene matches. The chain's CDR3 is CASSWGQPLNTEAFF. In DNA, the CDR3 is TGTGCCAGCAGCTGGGGACAGCCTTTGAACACTGAAGCTTTCTTT.

The chain couples TRBV6-1 to TRBJ1-5; 7 nucleotides align to TRBD1. Per germline, CDR1 MNHNS and CDR2 SASEGT. CDR3 length: 13 residues. V was clipped by 6 bases and J by 7 bases; unmatched bases: 6. CDR3 sequence (DNA): TGTGCCAGCAGCCGGGACAGAATGCAGCCCCAGCATTTT. Translated, it gives CASSRDRMQPQHF.

The chain recombines TRBV28 with TRBJ2-2, with no clear D. The ends were cut back, 5 bases at V and 5 bases at J, with 15 bases in the middle. Germline V gives CDR1 MDHEN, CDR2 SYDVKM. The CDR3 sequence is 15 residues long. The CDR3 sequence is CASSPPRQATGELFF. As DNA, the CDR3 is TGTGCCAGCAGTCCCCCCAGGCAGGCTACCGGGGAGCTGTTTTTT. The whole variable domain, remainder taken from reference TRBV28 and TRBJ2-2, is DVKVTQSSRYLVKRTGEKVFLECVQDMDHENMFWYRQDPGLGLRLIYFSYDVKMKEKGDIPEGYSVSREKKERFSLILESASTNQTSMYLCASSPPRQATGELFFGEGSRLTVL.